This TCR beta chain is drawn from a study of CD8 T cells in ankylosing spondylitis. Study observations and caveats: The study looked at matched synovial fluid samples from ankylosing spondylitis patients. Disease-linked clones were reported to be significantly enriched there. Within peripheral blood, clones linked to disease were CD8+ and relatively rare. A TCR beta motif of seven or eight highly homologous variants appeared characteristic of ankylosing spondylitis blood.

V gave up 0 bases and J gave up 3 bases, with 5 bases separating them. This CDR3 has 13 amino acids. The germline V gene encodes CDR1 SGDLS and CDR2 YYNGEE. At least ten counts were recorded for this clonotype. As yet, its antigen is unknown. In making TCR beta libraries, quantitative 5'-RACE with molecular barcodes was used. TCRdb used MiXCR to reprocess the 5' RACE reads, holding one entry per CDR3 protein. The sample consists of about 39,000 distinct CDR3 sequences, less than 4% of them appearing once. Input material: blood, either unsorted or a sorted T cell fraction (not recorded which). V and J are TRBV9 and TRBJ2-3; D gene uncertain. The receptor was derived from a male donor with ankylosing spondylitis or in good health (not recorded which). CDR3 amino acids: CASSVGWTDTQYF. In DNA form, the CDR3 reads TGTGCCAGCAGCGTAGGCTGGACAGATACGCAGTATTTT.